Each of the 29 T cell receptor beta chains below was sequenced from the same sample in a study of monozygotic twins with inflammatory bowel disease. TCRdb reanalyzed the 5' RACE reads, giving one entry per CDR3 protein sequence and no DNA. The sample includes 310,000 or so distinct CDR3 sequences. Material for sequencing was blood. The receptors come from a human donor with ulcerative colitis or Crohn's disease, or a healthy co-twin of an affected twin (not recorded which).

The J gene is TRBJ2-3, the V gene TRBV5-1; the D call from TCRdb, TRBD2, cannot be confirmed without DNA. The CDR3 totals 16 residues. CDR1 and CDR2 from the germline V gene are SGHRS and YFSETQ. The CDR3 region is CASSLGGAPSTDTQYF.

This chain joins TRBV12-3 or TRBV12-4 and TRBJ2-3; TCRdb's D call, TRBD2, is unchecked because there is no DNA. The CDR3 length is 16 residues. The CDR3 here is CASSPRTSGRAETQYF.

The chain employs TRBV7-2 and TRBJ2-5; TCRdb's D gene call, TRBD2, goes unchecked for lack of DNA. Germline loops: CDR1 SGHTA, CDR2 FQGNSA. The CDR3 extends over 15 amino acids. CDR3 sequence reads: CASSVGLSGQETQYF.

The V and J genes are TRBV10-3 and TRBJ1-1. CDR1 is ENHRY, CDR2 SYGVKD, per germline. CDR3 size: 13 residues. The CDR3 sequence is CAISESTAVEAFF.

CDR3 in amino acids: CASSPTGLSSYNEQFF. V gene TRBV14 combines with J gene TRBJ2-1. Germline V gene data show CDR1 as SGHDN and CDR2 as FVKESK. The CDR3 has 16 residues.

The V and J genes are TRBV24-1 and TRBJ2-3; lacking DNA, the TRBD2 call made by TCRdb goes unchecked. CDR3 length: 14 amino acids. In germline, CDR1 is KGHDR, CDR2 SFDVKD. CDR3 sequence reads: CATSDLQGSGTQYF.

The chain recombines TRBV15 with TRBJ1-3; TCRdb outputs TRBD1, but without DNA this stays unchecked. In germline, CDR1 is LNHNV, CDR2 YYDKDF (reference sequence). The CDR3 is made up of 15 amino acids. The CDR3: CATSRDRDSGNTIYF.

The chain employs TRBV12-3 or TRBV12-4 and TRBJ2-4. The CDR3 is 17 amino acids. CDR3 protein: CASSFKLGFLAKNIQYF.

The chain links TRBV19 to TRBJ1-5; TCRdb's assignment of TRBD1 cannot be checked, as there is no DNA. There are 13 residues in the CDR3. CDR1 is LNHDA, CDR2 SQIVND, per germline (reference sequence). CDR3 in amino acids: CASLQGEGQPQHF.

The chain is built from TRBV20-1 and TRBJ1-6; the TCRdb D gene call, TRBD1, has no DNA to confirm it. Germline V gene data show CDR1 as DFQATT and CDR2 as SNEGSKA (reference sequence). The CDR3 totals 15 residues. This CDR3 reads CSANTGRSRFSPLHF.

The J gene is TRBJ1-6, the V gene TRBV20-1. The CDR3 has 15 residues. CDR1 and CDR2 (germline): DFQATT, SNEGSKA (reference sequence). The CDR3 reads CSADNRGGRDSPLHF.

The rearrangement links TRBV7-2 to TRBJ2-3; TCRdb returns TRBD1, unconfirmable since there is no DNA. This CDR3 region has 16 residues. Germline V lookup: CDR1 SGHTA, CDR2 FQGNSA. CDR3 loop: CASSRSGGAGRDTQYF.

The rearrangement joins TRBV5-1 to TRBJ1-2. The CDR3 has 13 residues. CDR1 and CDR2 from the germline V gene are SGHRS and YFSETQ. The chain's CDR3 is CASSLAMEYGYTF. Full variable domain (rest looked up from reference TRBV5-1 and TRBJ1-2): KAGVTQTPRYLIKTRGQQVTLSCSPISGHRSVSWYQQTPGQGLQFLFEYFSETQRNKGNFPGRFSGRQFSNSRSEMNVSTLELGDSALYLCASSLAMEYGYTFGSGTRLTVV.

The chain joins TRBV2 to TRBJ1-1. The CDR3 extends over 14 amino acids. Germline values: CDR1 SNHLY, CDR2 FYNNEI. CDR3 sequence reads: CASSLTKANTEAFF.

The rearrangement joins TRBV27 to TRBJ1-4. Per the germline V gene, CDR1 is MNHEY and CDR2 is SMNVEV (reference sequence). The CDR3 length is 15 residues. This CDR3 reads CASSFTGRVNEKLFF.

This rearrangement joins TRBV28 to TRBJ2-1; the TCRdb D gene call, TRBD1, has no DNA to confirm it. Germline CDR1 and CDR2: MDHEN and SYDVKM. The CDR3 contains 16 residues. CDR3 loop: CASSPTQGNRHNEQFF. The full variable domain, rest sourced from reference TRBV28 and TRBJ2-1, is DVKVTQSSRYLVKRTGEKVFLECVQDMDHENMFWYRQDPGLGLRLIYFSYDVKMKEKGDIPEGYSVSREKKERFSLILESASTNQTSMYLCASSPTQGNRHNEQFFGPGTRLTVL.

The CDR3 loop reads CASSAQQGPNEQFF. This chain connects TRBV7-6 to TRBJ2-1; lacking DNA, the TRBD2 call made by TCRdb goes unchecked. This CDR3 has 14 amino acids. Looked up from germline, CDR1 is SGHVS and CDR2 is FNYEAQ.

V and J are TRBV20-1 and TRBJ1-2; TCRdb returns TRBD1, unconfirmable since there is no DNA. Germline V CDR1 and CDR2: DFQATT, SNEGSKA (reference sequence). The CDR3 length is 14 residues. This CDR3 is CSARPTGDNYGYTF.

The rearrangement joins TRBV18 to TRBJ2-3; as DNA is missing, the TRBD2 call by TCRdb cannot be tested. The CDR3 length is 15 residues. CDR1 and CDR2 from the germline V gene are KGHSH and LQKENI. The CDR3: CASSPKASDTDTQYF.

This chain links TRBV5-1 with TRBJ1-4. Germline V lookup: CDR1 SGHRS, CDR2 YFSETQ. CDR3 size: 12 residues. CDR3 sequence reads: CASSLVSGVLFF.

The chain joins TRBV11-1 to TRBJ2-1; TCRdb's assignment of TRBD2 cannot be checked, as there is no DNA. Germline CDR1 and CDR2: SGHAT and FQDESV (reference sequence). The CDR3 covers 14 residues. CDR3 protein: CASSQVGGKFKQFF.

The chain combines TRBV5-1 with TRBJ2-1; the D call from TCRdb, TRBD2, cannot be confirmed without DNA. Germline CDR1 reads SGHRS; CDR2 reads YFSETQ. The CDR3 is 14 amino acids. The CDR3 loop is CASSLAQGGYEQFF.

The rearrangement uses TRBV5-1 and TRBJ1-2. The CDR3 spans 12 residues. CDR1 and CDR2 from the germline V gene are SGHRS and YFSETQ. CDR3 residues: CASSLANYGYTF.

The rearrangement joins TRBV5-1 to TRBJ1-1. The germline V gene encodes CDR1 SGHRS and CDR2 YFSETQ. This CDR3 is 12 amino acids long. CDR3: CASSLDGGEAFF.

V and J are TRBV15 and TRBJ1-2. The V gene's germline CDR1 is LNHNV and CDR2 YYDKDF (reference sequence). There are 15 residues in the CDR3. CDR3 sequence reads: CATSRDQTANYGHTF.

This chain's CDR3 is CASSAPMNTEAFF. The rearrangement uses TRBV5-1 and TRBJ1-1. Germline lookup yields CDR1 SGHRS and CDR2 YFSETQ. The CDR3 has 13 residues.

V gene TRBV5-1 combines with J gene TRBJ2-1. The CDR3 loop spans 14 amino acids. Germline V lookup: CDR1 SGHRS, CDR2 YFSETQ. CDR3: CASSPDGAYNEQFF.

This chain joins TRBV5-6 and TRBJ1-5; the TCRdb call, TRBD1, lacks DNA for checking. Germline-derived CDR1 and CDR2 are SGHDT and YYEEEE. CDR3 length: 15 residues. This CDR3 reads CASSLGAGVNQPQHF.

V is TRBV5-1 and J is TRBJ2-3. The germline CDR1 and CDR2 sequences are SGHRS and YFSETQ. The CDR3 is 14 amino acids. This chain's CDR3 is CASSPWTSGDTQYF. Using reference TRBV5-1 and TRBJ2-3 for the parts outside the CDR3, the full variable domain is KAGVTQTPRYLIKTRGQQVTLSCSPISGHRSVSWYQQTPGQGLQFLFEYFSETQRNKGNFPGRFSGRQFSNSRSEMNVSTLELGDSALYLCASSPWTSGDTQYFGPGTRLTVL.